The 9 T cell receptor beta chains presented below share a single source sample, sequenced in a study of tissue T cells after allogeneic stem cell transplantation. The table came from immunoSEQ multiplex PCR; TCRdb's copy has only in-frame clones and leaves some out. The table has 48,000 or so clones, 65% to 80% seen once; the top ten hold roughly 0.77%. Sequenced material: sorted cells pooled from one or two spleens. Receptors originate from a pool of C57BL/6 mice in good health.

Details on this clone: Mouse germline and gene names are used. CDR3 sequence reads: CASRTGLPSAETLYF. The sequenced part of the CDR3 DNA is TGTGCCAGCAGGACGGGACTGCCTAGTGCAGAAACGCTGTAT. The rearrangement joins TRBV13-3 to TRBJ2-3, with 7 bases that match TRBD2. The CDR3 end falls 1 residue outside the read, so it is completed with the germline J gene. V was pared by 5 bases and J by 0 bases, with 6 bases of the junction left unmatched. The V gene's germline CDR1 is NNHDY and CDR2 SYVADS. This CDR3 has 15 amino acids.

About this clone itself: Gene names follow the mouse nomenclature. The read stops 1 residue short of the end of the CDR3; the missing end is completed from the germline J gene. The V and J genes are TRBV1 and TRBJ2-5; no firm D call. Germline V gives CDR1 NSQYPW, CDR2 LRSPGD (reference sequence). With 2 bases removed from V and 0 bases from J, the gap between germline ends came to 6 bases. The CDR3 spans 14 residues. CDR3 residues: CTCSAMENQDTQYF. Partial CDR3 DNA: TGCACCTGCAGTGCAATGGAGAACCAAGACACCCAGTAC.

A note on this clone: The genes and germline here are from mouse. The read terminates 1 residue before the CDR3 end, so the remaining end is supplied by the germline J gene. The rearrangement uses TRBV16 and TRBJ2-5; 7 bases agree with TRBD2. Looked up from germline, CDR1 is SGHSA and CDR2 is FRNQAP. There are 14 residues in the CDR3. After removal of 1 base from V and 4 bases from J, the junction contained 2 bases not matched to a gene. Partial CDR3 DNA: TGTGCAAGCAGCTTAGTCCTGGGGGAAGACACCCAGTAC. This codes for CASSLVLGEDTQY. The full CDR3 is CASSLVLGEDTQYF.

As regards this clone: The gene symbols are mouse symbols. The read ends 1 residue shy of where the CDR3 ends; the end is completed using the germline J gene. This chain connects TRBV31 to TRBJ1-1; D gene uncertain. V was trimmed by 0 bases and J by 0 bases, leaving 8 bases between them. The CDR3 contains 14 residues. The germline gives CDR1 GKSSPN, CDR2 SITVG. The CDR3 here is CAWSLGNANTEVFF. Partial CDR3 DNA: TGTGCCTGGAGTCTAGGCAATGCAAACACAGAAGTCTTC.

Details on this clone: Mouse gene names apply. The read comes to an end 1 residue before the CDR3 does, leaving the germline J gene to fill in the end. The sample contains more than one DNA sequence encoding this CDR3. This sequence joins TRBV19 and TRBJ2-4, with D unclear. The CDR3 totals 12 residues. The V gene lost 4 bases and the J gene lost 0 bases, with 3 bases spanning the gap. CDR1 FNHDT and CDR2 SITEND come from the germline V gene (reference sequence). The CDR3 loop reads CASSSSQNTLYF. The covered CDR3 bases are TGTGCCAGCAGTTCTAGTCAAAACACCTTGTAC.

This clone has only one observation. Gene labels here are mouse ones. CDR3 DNA, as far as it was read: TGTGCCAGCAGCCCCGACTGGGGAGCAAACACCGGGCAGCTCTAC. Protein sequence: CASSPDWGANTGQLY. The full CDR3 reads CASSPDWGANTGQLYF. V gene TRBV3 combines with J gene TRBJ2-2; 8 bases are shared with TRBD2. The missing CDR3 end, 1 residue past where the read stops, is filled in from the germline J gene. Germline V gives CDR1 SNHLY, CDR2 FYNGKV (reference sequence). This CDR3 has 16 residues. V shed 5 bases, J shed 0 bases, and the junction held 5 bases outside the gene matches.

This clone was picked up a small number of times. Any gene name here is a mouse gene name. The CDR3: CASGPTQGYEQYF. CDR3 bases read: TGTGCCAGCGGCCCCACACAGGGATATGAACAGTAC. V is TRBV13-2 and J is TRBJ2-7, with D tentatively TRBD1 (6 bases). The read is 1 residue too short to cover the CDR3 end, so that end is filled in from the germline J gene. V was clipped by 5 bases and J by 4 bases, with 13 bases between them. CDR1 and CDR2 (germline): NNHNN, SYGAGS (reference sequence). The CDR3 sequence is 13 residues long.

About this clone itself: Gene labels here are mouse ones. Sequencing ends 1 residue short of the CDR3 end; the germline J gene provides the rest. The chain couples TRBV19 to TRBJ2-2, with D perhaps given as TRBD1 or TRBD2 (6 bases each). The germline V gene encodes CDR1 FNHDT and CDR2 SITEND (reference sequence). Trimming took off 5 bases at V and 0 bases at J, with 8 bases between the two ends. The CDR3 is 14 amino acids. The CDR3 here is CASRGGSNTGQLYF. CDR3 bases read: TGTGCCAGCAGAGGGGGGTCAAACACCGGGCAGCTCTAC.

About this clone: Mouse germline and gene names are used. The CDR3 extends 1 residue past the end of the read, so its final part is completed from the germline J gene. This chain joins TRBV12-1 and TRBJ2-1, with a weak D call TRBD1 (6 bases). Germline loops: CDR1 SGHSN, CDR2 HYEKVE. Trimming shortened V by 3 bases and J by 6 bases, and 14 bases separated the two germline ends. The CDR3 runs 14 residues. The CDR3 sequence is CASSFTGLGAEQFF. CDR3 DNA, as far as it was read: TGTGCCAGCTCTTTCACAGGGTTGGGTGCTGAGCAGTTC.